This T cell receptor (beta chain) was documented in a study of T cell changes during pregnancy in multiple sclerosis. Libraries were prepared by immunoSEQ multiplex PCR; TCRdb keeps only in-frame clonotypes and omits some of them. This sample has 70,000 to 95,000 clones, with 93% found just once. Germline V gene sequence: CDR1 SGHAT, CDR2 FQNNGV. The CDR3 covers 14 residues. The V and J ends lost 2 bases and 1 base respectively, with 8 bases between them. This clonotype was obtained from a female donor in good health, enrolled as a control in a pregnancy study. The sample consisted of peripheral blood, taken in the second trimester of pregnancy. The chain carries TRBV11-2 and TRBJ1-2; D remains ambiguous. CDR3 sequence reads: CASSLKEDNYGYTF. For the CDR3, the DNA is TGTGCCAGCAGCTTAAAAGAGGATAACTATGGCTACACCTTC.